The clone carrying this T cell receptor beta chain has only a few counts. As yet, its antigen is unknown. This record belongs to a study of T cells in localized non-small cell lung cancer. Study-wide results and caveats: Longer survival (overall) was linked to higher T cell density in blood. The tumor had only one region sequenced, so heterogeneity remains possible. Researchers found a median approximately 55 of the top 100 tumor clones in adjacent lung. Exceeding tumor, uninvolved adjacent lung had the highest T cell clonality.

The germline V gene has CDR1 KGHSH and CDR2 LQKENI. The CDR3 spans 15 residues. Trimming removed 0 bases from V and 7 bases from J, with 12 bases in between. Clones were sequenced by immunoSEQ multiplex PCR, and TCRdb holds only the in-frame ones, with some missing. Here the sample spans around 79,000 clones, over 70% being singletons. The sequence was obtained from a man aged 35 to 70 with stage II squamous cell lung carcinoma. The chain combines TRBV18 with TRBJ2-2; weak D call: TRBD1 (6 bases). The specimen was PBMCs, collected before any cancer treatment. The CDR3 DNA follows: TGTGCCAGCTCACCACCGGCAGGGGCCGTCGGGGAGCTGTTTTTT. Amino acids: CASSPPAGAVGELFF.